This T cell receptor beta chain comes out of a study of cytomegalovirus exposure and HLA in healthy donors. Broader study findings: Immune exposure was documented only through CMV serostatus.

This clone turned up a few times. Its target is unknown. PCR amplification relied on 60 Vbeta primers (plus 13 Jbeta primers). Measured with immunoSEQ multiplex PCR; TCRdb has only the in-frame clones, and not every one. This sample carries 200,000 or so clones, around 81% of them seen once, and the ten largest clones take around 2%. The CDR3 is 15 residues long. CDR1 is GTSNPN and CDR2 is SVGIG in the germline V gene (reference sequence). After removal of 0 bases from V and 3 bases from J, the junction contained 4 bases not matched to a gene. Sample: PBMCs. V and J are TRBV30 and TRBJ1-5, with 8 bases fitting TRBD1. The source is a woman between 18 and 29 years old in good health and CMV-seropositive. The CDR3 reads CAWSVRQGANQPQHF. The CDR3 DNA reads TGTGCCTGGAGTGTACGCCAGGGGGCCAATCAGCCCCAGCATTTT.